The T cell receptor beta chain described here comes from a study of T cells in localized non-small cell lung cancer. Sequencing was performed with immunoSEQ multiplex PCR; in TCRdb, only in-frame clones are kept and a portion is missing. In the table there are about 33,000 clones, about 90% of which are singletons. The ends were cut back, 3 bases at V and 8 bases at J, with 17 bases in the middle. Germline CDR1 MGHRA, CDR2 YSYEKL. CDR3 length equals 16 residues. The source was peripheral blood, collected before any cancer treatment. The clonotype comes from a man aged 40 to 75 with stage I lung adenocarcinoma. The rearrangement joins TRBV4-1 to TRBJ1-6; TRBD1 is a possible D gene (5 bases). CDR3 in amino acids: CASSHTTGAYHSPLHF. The CDR3, as DNA: TGCGCCAGCAGCCACACAACCGGGGCTTACCATTCACCCCTCCACTTT.